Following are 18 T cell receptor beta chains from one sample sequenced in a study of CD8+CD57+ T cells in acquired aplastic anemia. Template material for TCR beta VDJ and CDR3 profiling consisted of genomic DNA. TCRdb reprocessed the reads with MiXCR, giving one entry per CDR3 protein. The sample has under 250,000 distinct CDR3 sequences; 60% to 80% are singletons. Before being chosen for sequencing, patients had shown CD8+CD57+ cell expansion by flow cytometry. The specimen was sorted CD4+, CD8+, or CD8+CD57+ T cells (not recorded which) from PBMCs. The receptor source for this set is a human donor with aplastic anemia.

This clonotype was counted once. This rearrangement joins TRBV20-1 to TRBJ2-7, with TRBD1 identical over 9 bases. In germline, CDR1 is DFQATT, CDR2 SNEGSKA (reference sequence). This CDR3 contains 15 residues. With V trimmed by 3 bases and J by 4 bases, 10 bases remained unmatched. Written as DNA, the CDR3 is TGCAGTGCTAGTGACCCCGGACAGGGGAGGTACGAGCAGTACTTC. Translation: CSASDPGQGRYEQYF.

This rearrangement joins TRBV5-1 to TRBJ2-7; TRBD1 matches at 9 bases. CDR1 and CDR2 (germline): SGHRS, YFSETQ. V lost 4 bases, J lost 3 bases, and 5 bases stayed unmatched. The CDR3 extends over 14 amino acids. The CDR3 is CASSAPGQGYEQYF. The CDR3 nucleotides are TGCGCCAGCAGCGCGCCGGGACAGGGCTACGAGCAGTACTTC.

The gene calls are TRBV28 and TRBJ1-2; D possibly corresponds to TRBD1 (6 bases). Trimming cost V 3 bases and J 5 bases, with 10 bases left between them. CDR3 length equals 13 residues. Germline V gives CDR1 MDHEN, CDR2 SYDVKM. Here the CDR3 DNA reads TGTGCCAGCAGTTTCAGGGGCGGTTATGGCTACACCTTC. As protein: CASSFRGGYGYTF.

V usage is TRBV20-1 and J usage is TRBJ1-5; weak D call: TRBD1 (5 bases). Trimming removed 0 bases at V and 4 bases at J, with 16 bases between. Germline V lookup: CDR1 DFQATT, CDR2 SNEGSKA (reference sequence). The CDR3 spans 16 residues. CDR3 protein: CSARELDSQRNQPQHF. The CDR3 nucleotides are TGCAGTGCTAGAGAACTAGACAGCCAACGAAATCAGCCCCAGCATTTT.

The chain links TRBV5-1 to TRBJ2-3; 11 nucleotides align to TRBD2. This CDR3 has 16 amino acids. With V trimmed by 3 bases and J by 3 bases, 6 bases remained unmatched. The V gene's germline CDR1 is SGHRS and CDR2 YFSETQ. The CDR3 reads CASSSLSGGATDTQYF. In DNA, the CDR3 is TGCGCCAGCAGCTCCCTTAGCGGGGGGGCGACAGATACGCAGTATTTT.

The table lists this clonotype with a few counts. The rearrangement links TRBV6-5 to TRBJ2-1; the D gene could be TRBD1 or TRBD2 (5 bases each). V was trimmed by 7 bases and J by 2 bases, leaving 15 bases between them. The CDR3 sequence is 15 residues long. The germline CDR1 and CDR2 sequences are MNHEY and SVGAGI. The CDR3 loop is CASKNRDGAYNEQFF. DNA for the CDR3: TGTGCCAGCAAGAACCGGGACGGAGCCTACAATGAGCAGTTCTTC.

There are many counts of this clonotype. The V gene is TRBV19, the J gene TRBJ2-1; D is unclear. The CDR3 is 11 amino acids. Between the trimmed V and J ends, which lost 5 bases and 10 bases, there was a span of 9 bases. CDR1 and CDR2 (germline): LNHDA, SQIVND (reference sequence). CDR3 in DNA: TGTGCCAGTAGTCCCGGGTGGGAGCAGTTCTTC. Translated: CASSPGWEQFF.

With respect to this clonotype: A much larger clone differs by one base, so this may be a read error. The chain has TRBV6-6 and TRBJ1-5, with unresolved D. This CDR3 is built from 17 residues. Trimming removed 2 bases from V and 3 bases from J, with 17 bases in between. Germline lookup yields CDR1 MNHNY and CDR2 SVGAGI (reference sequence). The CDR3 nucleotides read TGTGCCAGCAGTTACGAGGTTTCTAGGGTTCTCAATCAGCCCCAGCATTTT. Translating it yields CASSYEVSRVLNQPQHF.

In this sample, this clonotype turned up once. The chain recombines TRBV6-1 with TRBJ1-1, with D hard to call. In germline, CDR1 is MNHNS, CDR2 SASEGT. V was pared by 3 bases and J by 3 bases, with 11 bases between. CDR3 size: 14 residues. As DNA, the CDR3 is TGTGCCAGCAGTGAGAGGGATGGGGACACTGAAGCTTTCTTT. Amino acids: CASSERDGDTEAFF.

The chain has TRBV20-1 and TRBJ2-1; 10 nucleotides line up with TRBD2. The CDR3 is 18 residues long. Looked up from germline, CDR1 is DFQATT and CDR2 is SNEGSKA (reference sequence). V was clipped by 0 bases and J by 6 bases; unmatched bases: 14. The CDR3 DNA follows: TGCAGTGCTAGAGACCGATACCAACTAGCGGGGACGGGCAATGAGCAGTTCTTC. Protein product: CSARDRYQLAGTGNEQFF.

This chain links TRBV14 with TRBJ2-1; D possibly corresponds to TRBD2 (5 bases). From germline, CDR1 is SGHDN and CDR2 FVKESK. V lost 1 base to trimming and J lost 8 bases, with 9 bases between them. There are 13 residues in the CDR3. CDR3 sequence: CASSQVPGYEQFF. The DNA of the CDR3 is TGTGCCAGCAGCCAAGTTCCGGGGTATGAGCAGTTCTTC.

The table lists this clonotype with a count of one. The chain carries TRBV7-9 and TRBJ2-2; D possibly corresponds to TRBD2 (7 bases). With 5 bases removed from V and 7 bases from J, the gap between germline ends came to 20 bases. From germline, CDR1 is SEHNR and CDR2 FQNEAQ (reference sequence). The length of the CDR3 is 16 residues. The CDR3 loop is CASSRSDSGVLGELFF. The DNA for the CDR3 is TGTGCCAGCAGCCGATCGGACAGCGGGGTGCTCGGGGAGCTGTTTTTT.

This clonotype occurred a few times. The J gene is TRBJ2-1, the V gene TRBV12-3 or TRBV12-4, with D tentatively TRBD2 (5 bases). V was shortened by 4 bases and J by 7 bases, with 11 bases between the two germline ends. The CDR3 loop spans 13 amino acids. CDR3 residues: CASSSSSGNEQFF. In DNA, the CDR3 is TGTGCCAGCAGTTCTAGTTCGGGGAATGAGCAGTTCTTC.

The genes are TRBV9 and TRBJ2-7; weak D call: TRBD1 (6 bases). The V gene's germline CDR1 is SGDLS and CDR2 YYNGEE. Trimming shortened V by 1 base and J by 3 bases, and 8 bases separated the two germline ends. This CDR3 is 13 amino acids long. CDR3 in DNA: TGTGCCAGCAGCGTAACGGACAGCTACGAGCAGTACTTC. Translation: CASSVTDSYEQYF. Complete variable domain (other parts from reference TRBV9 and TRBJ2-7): DSGVTQTPKHLITATGQRVTLRCSPRSGDLSVYWYQQSLDQGLQFLIQYYNGEERAKGNILERFSAQQFPDLHSELNLSSLELGDSALYFCASSVTDSYEQYFGPGTRLTVT.

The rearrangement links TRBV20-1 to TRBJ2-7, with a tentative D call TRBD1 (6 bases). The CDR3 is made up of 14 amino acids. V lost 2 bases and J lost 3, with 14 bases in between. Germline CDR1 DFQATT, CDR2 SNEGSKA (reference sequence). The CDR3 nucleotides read TGCAGTGCTAGACTGACAGGCGTCGACTACGAGCAGTACTTC. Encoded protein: CSARLTGVDYEQYF.

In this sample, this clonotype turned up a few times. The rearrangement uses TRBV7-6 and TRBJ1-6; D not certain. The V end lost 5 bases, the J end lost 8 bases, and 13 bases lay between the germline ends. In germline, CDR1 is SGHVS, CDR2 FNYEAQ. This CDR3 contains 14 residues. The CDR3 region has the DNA TGTGCCAGCAGCGCGGGCGGCAGCCATTCACCCCTCCACTTT. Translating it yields CASSAGGSHSPLHF. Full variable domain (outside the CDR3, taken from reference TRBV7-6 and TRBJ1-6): GAGVSQSPRYKVTKRGQDVALRCDPISGHVSLYWYRQALGQGPEFLTYFNYEAQQDKSGLPNDRFSAERPEGSISTLTIQRTEQRDSAMYRCASSAGGSHSPLHFGNGTRLTVT.

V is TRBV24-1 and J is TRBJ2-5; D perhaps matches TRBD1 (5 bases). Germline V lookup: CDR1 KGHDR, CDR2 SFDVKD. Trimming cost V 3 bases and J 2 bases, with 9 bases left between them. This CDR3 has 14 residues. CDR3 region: CATSDPTEQETQYF. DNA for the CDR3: TGTGCCACCAGTGATCCGACAGAACAAGAGACCCAGTACTTC.

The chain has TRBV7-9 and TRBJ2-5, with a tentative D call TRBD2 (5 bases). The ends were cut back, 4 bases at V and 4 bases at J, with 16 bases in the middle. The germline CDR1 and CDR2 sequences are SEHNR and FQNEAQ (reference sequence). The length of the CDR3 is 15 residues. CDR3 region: CASSSRSGLGETQYF. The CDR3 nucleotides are TGTGCCAGCAGCTCCCGAAGCGGACTCGGAGAGACCCAGTACTTC.